This TCR beta chain was captured in a study of early T cells in non-severe SARS-CoV-2 infection. Study information: Sequencing input comprised bulk RNA from unsorted whole blood; chain pairing was not available. Regarding the study as a whole: Sequences matched to VDJdb favored anti-spike CD8 responses, while private and CD4 specificities were missed.

Trimming took 7 bases from V and 10 from J; bases not matched to a gene: 10. Germline CDR1 reads MGHDK; CDR2 reads SYGVNS. The CDR3 extends over 15 amino acids. TCRdb processed the 5' RACE reads anew with MiXCR; each CDR3 protein has one entry. This sample has 90,000 to 130,000 distinct CDR3 sequences, with 12% found just once. This clonotype was recorded many times. Its antigen remains unknown. Specimen: whole blood. This receptor was identified in an adult who was a healthcare worker with PCR-confirmed SARS-CoV-2 infection or an uninfected control (not recorded which). The gene calls are TRBV25-1 and TRBJ1-6; 10 nucleotides match TRBD1. This CDR3 is CASTPGQGTLSPLHF. The CDR3 nucleotides are TGTGCCAGCACCCCGGGACAGGGGACTTTATCACCCCTCCACTTT.